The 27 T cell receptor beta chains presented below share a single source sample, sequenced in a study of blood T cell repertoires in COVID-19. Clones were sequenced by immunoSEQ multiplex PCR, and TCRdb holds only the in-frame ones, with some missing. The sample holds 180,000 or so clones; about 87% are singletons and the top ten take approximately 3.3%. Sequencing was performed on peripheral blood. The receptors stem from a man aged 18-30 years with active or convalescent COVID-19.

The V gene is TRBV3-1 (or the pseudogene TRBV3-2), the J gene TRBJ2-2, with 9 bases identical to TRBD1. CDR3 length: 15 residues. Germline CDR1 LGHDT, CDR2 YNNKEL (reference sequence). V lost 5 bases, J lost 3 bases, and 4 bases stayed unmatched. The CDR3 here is CASSNRDRDTGELFF. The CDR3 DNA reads TGTGCCAGCAGCAACCGGGACAGGGACACCGGGGAGCTGTTTTTT.

The CDR3 region is CASNGQGPYSNQPQHF. CDR3 nucleotides: TGCGCCAGCAACGGACAGGGGCCTTATAGCAATCAGCCCCAGCATTTT. V gene TRBV10-2 combines with J gene TRBJ1-5; 9 positions match TRBD1. Germline trimming cut 7 bases from V and 0 bases from J; bases unmatched to any gene: 7. CDR3 size: 16 residues. Germline assignment: CDR1 WSHSY and CDR2 SAAADI.

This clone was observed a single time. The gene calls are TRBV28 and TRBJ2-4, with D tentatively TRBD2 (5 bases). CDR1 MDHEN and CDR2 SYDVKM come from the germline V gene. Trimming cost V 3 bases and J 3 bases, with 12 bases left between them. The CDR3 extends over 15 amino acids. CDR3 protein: CASSFRGLIKNIQYF. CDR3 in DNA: TGTGCCAGCAGTTTTCGGGGTCTTATCAAAAACATTCAGTACTTC. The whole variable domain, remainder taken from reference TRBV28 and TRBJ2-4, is DVKVTQSSRYLVKRTGEKVFLECVQDMDHENMFWYRQDPGLGLRLIYFSYDVKMKEKGDIPEGYSVSREKKERFSLILESASTNQTSMYLCASSFRGLIKNIQYFGAGTRLSVL.

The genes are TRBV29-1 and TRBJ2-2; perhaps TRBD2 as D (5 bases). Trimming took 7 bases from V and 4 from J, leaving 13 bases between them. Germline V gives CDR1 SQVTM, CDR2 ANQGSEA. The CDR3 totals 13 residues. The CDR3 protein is CSGIEGLTGELFF. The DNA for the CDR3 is TGCAGCGGCATTGAGGGTCTCACCGGGGAGCTGTTTTTT.

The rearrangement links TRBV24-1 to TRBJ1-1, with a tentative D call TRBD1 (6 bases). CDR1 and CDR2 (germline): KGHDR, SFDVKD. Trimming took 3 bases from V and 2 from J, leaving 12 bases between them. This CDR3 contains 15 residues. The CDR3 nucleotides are TGTGCCACCAGTGATCCGGGAGGGGGTAACACTGAAGCTTTCTTT. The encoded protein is CATSDPGGGNTEAFF.

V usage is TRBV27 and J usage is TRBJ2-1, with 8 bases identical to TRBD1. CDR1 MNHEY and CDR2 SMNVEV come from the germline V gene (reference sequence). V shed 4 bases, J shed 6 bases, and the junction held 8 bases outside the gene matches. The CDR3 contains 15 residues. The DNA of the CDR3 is TGTGCCAGCAGTTCGGACAGGGCCTCAGGCAATGAGCAGTTCTTC. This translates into CASSSDRASGNEQFF.

This CDR3 reads CASSQDGVGGTEAFF. CDR3 in DNA: TGTGCCAGCAGCCAAGATGGGGTCGGGGGCACTGAAGCTTTCTTT. The chain combines TRBV4-2 with TRBJ1-1; weak D call: TRBD1 (5 bases). The V end was cut by 0 bases, the J end by 4 bases, with 12 bases between. This CDR3 has 15 amino acids. Germline V gene data show CDR1 as LGHNA and CDR2 as YNFKEQ.

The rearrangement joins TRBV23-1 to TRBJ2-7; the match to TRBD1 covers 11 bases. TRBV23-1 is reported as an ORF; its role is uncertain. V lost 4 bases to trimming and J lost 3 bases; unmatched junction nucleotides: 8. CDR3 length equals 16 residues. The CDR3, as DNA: TGCGCCAGCAGTCCCCTGTGGGGACAGGGGGACTACGAGCAGTACGTC. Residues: CASSPLWGQGDYEQYV.

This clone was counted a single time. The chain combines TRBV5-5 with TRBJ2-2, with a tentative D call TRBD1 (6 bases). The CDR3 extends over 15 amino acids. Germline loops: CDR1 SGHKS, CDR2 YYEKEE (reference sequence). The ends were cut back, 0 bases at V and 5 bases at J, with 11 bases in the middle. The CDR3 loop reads CASSLAPGQTGELFF. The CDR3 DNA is TGTGCCAGCAGCTTGGCCCCCGGACAGACCGGGGAGCTGTTTTTT. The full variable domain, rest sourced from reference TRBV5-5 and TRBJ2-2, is DAGVTQSPTHLIKTRGQQVTLRCSPISGHKSVSWYQQVLGQGPQFIFQYYEKEERGRGNFPDRFSARQFPNYSSELNVNALLLGDSALYLCASSLAPGQTGELFFGEGSRLTVL.

The CDR3 nucleotides are TGTGCCAGCAGTTTAGTTGGCGAGGTAAAGCAGCCCCAGCATTTT. Translating gives CASSLVGEVKQPQHF. V usage is TRBV28 and J usage is TRBJ1-5; unclear D gene. The CDR3 is 15 residues long. V dropped 2 bases and J dropped 7 bases, with 15 bases sitting between them. From germline, CDR1 is MDHEN and CDR2 SYDVKM.

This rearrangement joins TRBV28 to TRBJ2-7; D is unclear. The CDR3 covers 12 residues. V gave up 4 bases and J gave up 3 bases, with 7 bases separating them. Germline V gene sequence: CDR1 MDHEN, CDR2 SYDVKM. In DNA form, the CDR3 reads TGTGCCAGCAGTTCCCCGGGCTACGAGCAGTACGTC. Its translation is CASSSPGYEQYV.

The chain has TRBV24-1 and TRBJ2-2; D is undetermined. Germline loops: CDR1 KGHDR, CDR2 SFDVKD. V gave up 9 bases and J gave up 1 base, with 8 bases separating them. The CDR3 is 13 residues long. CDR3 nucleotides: TGTGCCACCCAGGATAGGAACACCGGGGAGCTGTTTTTT. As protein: CATQDRNTGELFF.

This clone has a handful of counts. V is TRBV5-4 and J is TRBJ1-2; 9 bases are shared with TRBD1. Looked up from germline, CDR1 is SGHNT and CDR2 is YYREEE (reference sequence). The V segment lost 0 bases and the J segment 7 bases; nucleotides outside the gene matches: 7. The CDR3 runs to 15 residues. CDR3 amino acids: CASSLVPGQGLGYTF. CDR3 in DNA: TGTGCCAGCAGCTTGGTACCGGGACAGGGTCTTGGCTACACCTTC.

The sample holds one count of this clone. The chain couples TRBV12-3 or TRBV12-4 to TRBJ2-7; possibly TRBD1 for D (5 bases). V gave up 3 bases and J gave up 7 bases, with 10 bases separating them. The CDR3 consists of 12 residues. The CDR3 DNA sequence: TGTGCCAGCAGTTTTGACAGTCAGGAGCAGTACGTC. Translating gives CASSFDSQEQYV.

The CDR3 protein is CASSQPHGRDGYEQYF. CDR3 coding DNA: TGTGCCAGCAGCCAACCCCACGGGAGGGATGGCTACGAGCAGTACTTC. The gene calls are TRBV4-2 and TRBJ2-7; 8 bases fit TRBD2. CDR3 length: 16 amino acids. Unmatched junction bases numbered 9, after V lost 2 bases and J lost 3 bases. Germline values: CDR1 LGHNA, CDR2 YNFKEQ.

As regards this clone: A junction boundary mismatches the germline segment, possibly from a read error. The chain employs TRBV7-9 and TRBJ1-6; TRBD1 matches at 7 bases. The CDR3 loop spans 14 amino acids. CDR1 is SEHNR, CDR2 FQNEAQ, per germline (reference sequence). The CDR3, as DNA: TGTGCCAGCAGCCAGGGGGGCTATTATTCACCCCTCCACTTT. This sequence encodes CASSQGGYYSPLHF.

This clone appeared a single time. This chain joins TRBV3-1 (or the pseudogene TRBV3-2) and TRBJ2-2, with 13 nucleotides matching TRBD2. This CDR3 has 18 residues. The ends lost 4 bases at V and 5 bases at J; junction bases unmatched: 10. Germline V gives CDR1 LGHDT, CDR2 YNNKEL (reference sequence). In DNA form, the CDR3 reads TGTGCCAGCAGCCCAATACTAGCGGGAGGGCCGTGGACCGGGGAGCTGTTTTTT. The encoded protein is CASSPILAGGPWTGELFF.

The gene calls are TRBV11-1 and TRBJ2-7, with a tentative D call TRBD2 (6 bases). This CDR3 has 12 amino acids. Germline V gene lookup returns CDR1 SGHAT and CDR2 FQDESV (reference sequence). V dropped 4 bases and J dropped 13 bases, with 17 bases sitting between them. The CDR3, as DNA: TGTGCCAGCAGCTCGGGGGAGAAGTCAGCCTACTTC. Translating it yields CASSSGEKSAYF.

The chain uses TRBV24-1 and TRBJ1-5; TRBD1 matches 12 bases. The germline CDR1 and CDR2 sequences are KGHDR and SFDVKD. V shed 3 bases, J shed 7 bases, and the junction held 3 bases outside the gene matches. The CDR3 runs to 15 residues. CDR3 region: CATSDAGTGGQPQHF. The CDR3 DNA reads TGTGCCACCAGTGATGCCGGGACAGGGGGCCAGCCCCAGCATTTT.

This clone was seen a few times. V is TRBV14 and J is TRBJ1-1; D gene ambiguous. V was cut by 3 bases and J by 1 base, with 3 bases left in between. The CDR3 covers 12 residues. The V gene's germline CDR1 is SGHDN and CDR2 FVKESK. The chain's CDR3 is CASSHKNTEAFF. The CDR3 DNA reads TGTGCCAGCAGCCATAAGAACACTGAAGCTTTCTTT.

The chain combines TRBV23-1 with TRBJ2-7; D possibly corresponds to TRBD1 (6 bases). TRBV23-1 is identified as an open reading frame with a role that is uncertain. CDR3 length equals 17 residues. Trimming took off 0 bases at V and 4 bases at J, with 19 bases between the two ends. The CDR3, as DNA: TGCGCCAGCAGTCAATCCTCTAGGGGGTCATCCCTTTACGAGCAGTACGTC. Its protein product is CASSQSSRGSSLYEQYV.

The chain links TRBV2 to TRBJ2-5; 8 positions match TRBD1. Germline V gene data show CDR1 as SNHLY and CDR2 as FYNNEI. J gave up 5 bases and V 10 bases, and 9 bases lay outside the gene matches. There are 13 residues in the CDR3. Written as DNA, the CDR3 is TGTGCCATCCTCAGGGGGCGCGGTGAGACCCAGTACTTC. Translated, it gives CAILRGRGETQYF. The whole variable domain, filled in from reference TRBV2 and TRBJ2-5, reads EPEVTQTPSHQVTQMGQEVILRCVPISNHLYFYWYRQILGQKVEFLVSFYNNEISEKSEIFDDQFSVERPDGSNFTLKIRSTKLEDSAMYFCAILRGRGETQYFGPGTRLLVL.

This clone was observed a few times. The CDR3 DNA reads TGTGCCAGCAGCTTAGATGTCGGAGCCTACAATGAGCAGTTCTTC. As protein: CASSLDVGAYNEQFF. The rearrangement joins TRBV7-2 to TRBJ2-1; D unclear. The CDR3 covers 15 residues. Between the trimmed V and J ends, which lost 1 base and 2 bases, there was a span of 9 bases. Germline V gene sequence: CDR1 SGHTA, CDR2 FQGNSA.

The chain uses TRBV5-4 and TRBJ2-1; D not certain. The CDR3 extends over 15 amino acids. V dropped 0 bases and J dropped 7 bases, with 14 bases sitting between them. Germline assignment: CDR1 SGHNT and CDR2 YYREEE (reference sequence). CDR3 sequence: CASSLASGFENEQFF. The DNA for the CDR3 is TGTGCCAGCAGCTTGGCGTCCGGGTTTGAAAATGAGCAGTTCTTC.

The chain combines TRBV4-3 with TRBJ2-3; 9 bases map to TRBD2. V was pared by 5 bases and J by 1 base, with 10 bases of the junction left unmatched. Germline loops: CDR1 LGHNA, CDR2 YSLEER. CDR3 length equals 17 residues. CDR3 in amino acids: CASSKGVTSGRTDTQYF. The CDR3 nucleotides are TGCGCCAGCAGCAAAGGGGTGACTAGCGGACGCACAGATACGCAGTATTTT.

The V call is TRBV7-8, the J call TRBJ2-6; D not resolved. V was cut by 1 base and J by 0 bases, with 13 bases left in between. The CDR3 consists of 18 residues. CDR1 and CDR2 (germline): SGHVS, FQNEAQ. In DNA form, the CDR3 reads TGTGCCAGCAGCTTAGTCCTCACCGAGGACTCTGGGGCCAACGTCCTGACTTTC. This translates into CASSLVLTEDSGANVLTF. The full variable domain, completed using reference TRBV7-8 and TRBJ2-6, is GAGVSQSPRYKVAKRGQDVALRCDPISGHVSLFWYQQALGQGPEFLTYFQNEAQLDKSGLPSDRFFAERPEGSVSTLKIQRTQQEDSAVYLCASSLVLTEDSGANVLTFGAGSRLTVL.

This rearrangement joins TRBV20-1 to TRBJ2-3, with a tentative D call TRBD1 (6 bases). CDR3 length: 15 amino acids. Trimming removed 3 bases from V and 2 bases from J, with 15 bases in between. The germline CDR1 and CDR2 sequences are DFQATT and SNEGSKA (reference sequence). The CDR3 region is CSASVWTETTDTQYF. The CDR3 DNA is TGCAGTGCTAGTGTATGGACAGAAACCACAGATACGCAGTATTTT.